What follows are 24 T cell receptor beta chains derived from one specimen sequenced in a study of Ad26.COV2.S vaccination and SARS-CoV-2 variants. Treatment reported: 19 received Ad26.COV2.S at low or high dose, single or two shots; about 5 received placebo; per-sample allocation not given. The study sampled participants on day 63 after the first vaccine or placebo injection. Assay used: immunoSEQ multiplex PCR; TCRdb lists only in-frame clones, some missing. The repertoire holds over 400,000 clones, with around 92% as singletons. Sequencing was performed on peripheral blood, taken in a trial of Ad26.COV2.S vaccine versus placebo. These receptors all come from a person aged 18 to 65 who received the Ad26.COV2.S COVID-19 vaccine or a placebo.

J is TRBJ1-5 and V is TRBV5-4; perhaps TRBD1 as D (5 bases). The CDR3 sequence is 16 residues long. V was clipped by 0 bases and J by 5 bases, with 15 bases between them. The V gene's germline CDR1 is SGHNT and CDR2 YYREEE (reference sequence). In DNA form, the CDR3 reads TGTGCCAGCAGCTTGGGCGGGACCTTAATTGATCAGCCCCAGCATTTT. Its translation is CASSLGGTLIDQPQHF. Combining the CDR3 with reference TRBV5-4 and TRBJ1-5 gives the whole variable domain ETGVTQSPTHLIKTRGQQVTLRCSSQSGHNTVSWYQQALGQGPQFIFQYYREEENGRGNFPPRFSGLQFPNYSSELNVNALELDDSALYLCASSLGGTLIDQPQHFGDGTRLSIL.

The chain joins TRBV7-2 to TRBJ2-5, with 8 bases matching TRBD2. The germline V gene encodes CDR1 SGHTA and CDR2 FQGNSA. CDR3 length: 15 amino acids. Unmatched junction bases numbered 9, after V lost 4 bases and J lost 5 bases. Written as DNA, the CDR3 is TGTGCCAGCAGCTCGACCGGGGGGGCGTGGGAGACCCAGTACTTC. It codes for CASSSTGGAWETQYF.

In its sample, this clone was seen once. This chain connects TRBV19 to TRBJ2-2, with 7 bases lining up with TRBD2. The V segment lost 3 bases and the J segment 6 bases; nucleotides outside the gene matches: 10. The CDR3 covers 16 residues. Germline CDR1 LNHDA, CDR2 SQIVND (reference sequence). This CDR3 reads CASSIPRGRDSGELFF. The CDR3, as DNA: TGTGCCAGTAGTATCCCCCGGGGGAGGGACTCCGGGGAGCTGTTTTTT.

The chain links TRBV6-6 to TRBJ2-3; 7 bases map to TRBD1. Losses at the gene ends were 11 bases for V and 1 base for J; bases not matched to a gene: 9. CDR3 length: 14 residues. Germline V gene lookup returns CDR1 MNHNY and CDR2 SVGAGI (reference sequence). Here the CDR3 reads CAAATGYGTDTQYF. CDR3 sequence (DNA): TGTGCCGCAGCGACAGGGTATGGCACAGATACGCAGTATTTT.

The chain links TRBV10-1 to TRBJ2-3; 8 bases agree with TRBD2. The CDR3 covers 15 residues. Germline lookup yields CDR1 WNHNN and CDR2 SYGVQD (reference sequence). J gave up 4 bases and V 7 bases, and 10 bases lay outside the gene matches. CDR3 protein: CASTAGLAGSDTQYF. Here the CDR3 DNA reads TGCGCCAGCACCGCAGGACTAGCCGGGTCAGATACGCAGTATTTT.

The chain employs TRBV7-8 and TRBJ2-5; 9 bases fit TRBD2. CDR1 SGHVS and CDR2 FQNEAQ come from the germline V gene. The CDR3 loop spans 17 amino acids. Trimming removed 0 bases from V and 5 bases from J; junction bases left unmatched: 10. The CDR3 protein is CASSLAGAGGRMETQYF. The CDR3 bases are TGTGCCAGCAGCTTAGCGGGCGCGGGGGGGCGCATGGAGACCCAGTACTTC.

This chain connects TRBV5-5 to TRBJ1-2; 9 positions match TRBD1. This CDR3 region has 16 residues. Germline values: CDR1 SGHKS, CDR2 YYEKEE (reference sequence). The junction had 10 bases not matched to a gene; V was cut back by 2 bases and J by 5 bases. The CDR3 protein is CASSLDTGGARYGYTF. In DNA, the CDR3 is TGTGCCAGCAGCTTAGACACAGGGGGCGCGAGGTATGGCTACACCTTC.

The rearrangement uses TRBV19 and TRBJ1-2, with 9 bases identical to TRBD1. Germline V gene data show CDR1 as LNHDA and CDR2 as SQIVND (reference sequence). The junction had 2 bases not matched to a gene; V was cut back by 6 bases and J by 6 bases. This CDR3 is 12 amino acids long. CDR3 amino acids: CASRWTGDGYTF. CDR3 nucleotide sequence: TGTGCCAGTAGATGGACAGGGGATGGCTACACCTTC.

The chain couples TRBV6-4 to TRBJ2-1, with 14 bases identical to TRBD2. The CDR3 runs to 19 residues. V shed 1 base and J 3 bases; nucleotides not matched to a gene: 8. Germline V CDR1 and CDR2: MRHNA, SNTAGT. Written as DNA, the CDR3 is TGTGCCAGCAGTGACTGGGGACTAGCGGGGGCATCGAGCTACAATGAGCAGTTCTTC. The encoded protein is CASSDWGLAGASSYNEQFF.

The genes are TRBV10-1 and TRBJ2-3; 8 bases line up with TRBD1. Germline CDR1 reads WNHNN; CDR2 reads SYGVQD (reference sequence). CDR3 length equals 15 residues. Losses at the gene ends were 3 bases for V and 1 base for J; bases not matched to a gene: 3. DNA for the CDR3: TGCGCCAGCAGTGACCCGGGACAGGGCACAGATACGCAGTATTTT. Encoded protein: CASSDPGQGTDTQYF.

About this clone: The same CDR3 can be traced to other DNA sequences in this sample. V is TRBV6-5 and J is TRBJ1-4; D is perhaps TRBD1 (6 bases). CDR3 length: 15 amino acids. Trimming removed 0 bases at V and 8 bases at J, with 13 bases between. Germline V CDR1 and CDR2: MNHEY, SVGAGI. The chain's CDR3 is CASSYSRGAREKLFF. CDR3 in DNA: TGTGCCAGCAGTTACTCTCGGGGGGCCAGGGAAAAACTGTTTTTT.

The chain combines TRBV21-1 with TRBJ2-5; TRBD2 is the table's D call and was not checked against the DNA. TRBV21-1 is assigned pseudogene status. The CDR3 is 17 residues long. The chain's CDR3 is CASSKRTSGGARETQYF. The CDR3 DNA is TGTGCCAGCAGCAAGAGAACTAGCGGGGGGGCCAGGGAGACCCAGTACTTC.

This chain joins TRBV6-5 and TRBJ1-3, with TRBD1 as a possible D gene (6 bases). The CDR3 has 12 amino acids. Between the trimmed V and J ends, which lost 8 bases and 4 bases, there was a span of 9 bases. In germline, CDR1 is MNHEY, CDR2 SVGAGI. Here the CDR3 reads CASWGGGNTIYF. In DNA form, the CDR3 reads TGTGCCAGCTGGGGGGGCGGAAACACCATATATTTT.

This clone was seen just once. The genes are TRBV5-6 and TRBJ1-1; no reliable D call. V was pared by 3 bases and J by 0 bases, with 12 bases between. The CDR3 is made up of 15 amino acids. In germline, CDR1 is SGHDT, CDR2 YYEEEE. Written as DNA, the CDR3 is TGTGCCAGCAGCTACAAAAATACCCTGAACACTGAAGCTTTCTTT. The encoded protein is CASSYKNTLNTEAFF.

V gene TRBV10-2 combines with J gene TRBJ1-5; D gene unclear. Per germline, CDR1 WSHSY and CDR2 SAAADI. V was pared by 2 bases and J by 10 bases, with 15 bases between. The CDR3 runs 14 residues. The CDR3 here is CASSEVGGSSPQHF. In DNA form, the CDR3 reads TGCGCCAGCAGTGAGGTAGGCGGGTCGAGCCCCCAGCATTTT.

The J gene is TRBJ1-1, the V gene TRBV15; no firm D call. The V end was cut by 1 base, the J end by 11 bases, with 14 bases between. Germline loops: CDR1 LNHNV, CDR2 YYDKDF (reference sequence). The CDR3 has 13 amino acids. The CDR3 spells CATSRALLGYAFF. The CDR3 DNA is TGTGCCACCAGCAGAGCCCTCTTAGGGTACGCTTTCTTT.

The CDR3 DNA is TGTGCCAGCAGCCAAGAGACCGTTTCCTACGAGCAGTACTTC. It translates to CASSQETVSYEQYF. The gene calls are TRBV4-2 and TRBJ2-7; D gene ambiguous. The germline V gene has CDR1 LGHNA and CDR2 YNFKEQ. The CDR3 has 14 amino acids. Trimming removed 0 bases from V and 1 base from J, with 7 bases in between.

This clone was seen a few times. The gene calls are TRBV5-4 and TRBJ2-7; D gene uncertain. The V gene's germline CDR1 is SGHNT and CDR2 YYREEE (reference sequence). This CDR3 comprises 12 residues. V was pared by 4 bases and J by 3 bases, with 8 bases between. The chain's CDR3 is CASSRDSYEQYF. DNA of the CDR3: TGTGCCAGCAGCCGCGATAGCTACGAGCAGTACTTC.

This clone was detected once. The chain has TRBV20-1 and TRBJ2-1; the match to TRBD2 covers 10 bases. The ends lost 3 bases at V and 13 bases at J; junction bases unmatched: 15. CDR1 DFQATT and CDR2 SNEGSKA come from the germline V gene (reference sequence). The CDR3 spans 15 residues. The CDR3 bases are TGCAGTGCTAGTGGAAGGAGACTAGCGGGCGGGAGCCAGTTCTTC. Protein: CSASGRRLAGGSQFF.

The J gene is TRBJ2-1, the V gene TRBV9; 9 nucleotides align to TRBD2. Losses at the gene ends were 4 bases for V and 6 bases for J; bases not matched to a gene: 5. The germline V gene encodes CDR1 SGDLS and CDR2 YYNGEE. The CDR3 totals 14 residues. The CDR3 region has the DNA TGTGCCAGCAGCTCGGTAGCGGGGGCCAATGAGCAGTTCTTC. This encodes CASSSVAGANEQFF.

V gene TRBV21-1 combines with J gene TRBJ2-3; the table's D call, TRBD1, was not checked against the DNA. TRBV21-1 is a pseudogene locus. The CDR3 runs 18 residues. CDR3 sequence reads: CASSKTKGSPSSTDTQYF. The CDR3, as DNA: TGTGCCAGCAGCAAAACAAAGGGGTCCCCATCTAGCACAGATACGCAGTATTTT.

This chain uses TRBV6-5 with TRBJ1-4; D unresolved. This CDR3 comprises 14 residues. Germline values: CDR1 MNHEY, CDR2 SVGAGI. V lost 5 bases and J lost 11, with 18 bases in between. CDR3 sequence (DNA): TGTGCCAGCAGTCTCCCGGGAGGTGGGTGGAAACTGTTTTTT. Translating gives CASSLPGGGWKLFF.

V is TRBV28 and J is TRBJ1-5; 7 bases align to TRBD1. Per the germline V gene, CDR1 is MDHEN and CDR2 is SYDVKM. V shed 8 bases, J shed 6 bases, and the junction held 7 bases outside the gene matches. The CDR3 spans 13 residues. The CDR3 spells CASGRGWSQPQHF. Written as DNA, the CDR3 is TGTGCCAGCGGCAGGGGGTGGTCTCAGCCCCAGCATTTT.

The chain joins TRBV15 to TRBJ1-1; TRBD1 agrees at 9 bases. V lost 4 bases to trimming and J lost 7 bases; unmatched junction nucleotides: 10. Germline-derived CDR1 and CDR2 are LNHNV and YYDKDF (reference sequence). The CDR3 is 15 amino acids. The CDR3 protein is CATSNSGTGLGEAFF. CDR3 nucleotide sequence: TGTGCCACCAGCAATTCCGGGACAGGGTTGGGTGAAGCTTTCTTT.